Presented here are 10 T cell receptor beta chains from one specimen sequenced in a study of early T cells in non-severe SARS-CoV-2 infection. Each CDR3 protein is one row after TCRdb ran MiXCR on the 5' RACE reads. Among under 100,000 distinct CDR3 sequences listed, roughly 11% were seen once. Sample: whole blood. Source of these receptors: an adult who was a healthcare worker with PCR-confirmed SARS-CoV-2 infection or an uninfected control (not recorded which).

This clonotype has ten or more counts. The CDR3 is CASSQAGRSTDTQYF. For the CDR3, the DNA is TGTGCCAGCAGCCAAGCGGGGAGAAGCACAGATACGCAGTATTTT. The rearrangement joins TRBV3-1 to TRBJ2-3, with D maybe TRBD2 (5 bases). The V gene lost 1 base and the J gene lost 0 bases, with 8 bases spanning the gap. The CDR3 has 15 residues. Germline CDR1 and CDR2: LGHDT and YNNKEL (reference sequence).

The chain carries TRBV4-1 and TRBJ2-5; no reliable D call. The length of the CDR3 is 14 residues. Germline-derived CDR1 and CDR2 are MGHRA and YSYEKL. V gave up 1 base and J gave up 5 bases, with 11 bases separating them. The CDR3 loop is CASSQGRSEETQYF. The CDR3 DNA is TGCGCCAGCAGCCAAGGAAGGTCGGAGGAGACCCAGTACTTC.

This clonotype was counted a few times. The rearrangement links TRBV20-1 to TRBJ2-7; 8 bases map to TRBD2. Germline V lookup: CDR1 DFQATT, CDR2 SNEGSKA (reference sequence). The junction had 8 bases not matched to a gene; V was cut back by 6 bases and J by 4 bases. The CDR3 sequence is 13 residues long. CDR3: CSAIPGGGYEQYF. The CDR3 DNA reads TGCAGTGCCATCCCCGGGGGGGGGTACGAGCAGTACTTC.

This clonotype has at least ten counts. The rearrangement links TRBV7-3 to TRBJ2-1; 9 bases are a match to TRBD1. This CDR3 spans 14 amino acids. V was pared by 5 bases and J by 9 bases, with 8 bases of the junction left unmatched. Germline V CDR1 and CDR2: SGHTA, FQGTGA. The CDR3 DNA reads as TGTGCCAGCAGCCGCGGACAGGGGAACTTTGAGCAGTTCTTC. Amino acid sequence: CASSRGQGNFEQFF. The full variable domain, rest sourced from reference TRBV7-3 and TRBJ2-1, is GAGVSQTPSNKVTEKGKYVELRCDPISGHTALYWYRQSLGQGPEFLIYFQGTGAADDSGLPNDRFFAVRPEGSVSTLKIQRTERGDSAVYLCASSRGQGNFEQFFGPGTRLTVL.

This clonotype was found a few times. V gene TRBV5-4 combines with J gene TRBJ1-1, with D unclear. V lost 0 bases and J 8 bases, leaving 11 bases between the germline ends. The CDR3 is 13 residues long. Germline V gene data show CDR1 as SGHNT and CDR2 as YYREEE (reference sequence). In DNA, the CDR3 is TGTGCCAGCAGCTTGGCAGCGCAGCCCGAAGCTTTCTTT. It is translated as CASSLAAQPEAFF.

In this sample, this clonotype turned up a few times. V gene TRBV7-2 combines with J gene TRBJ1-1; no clear D. CDR1 and CDR2 from the germline V gene are SGHTA and FQGNSA. The CDR3 runs 13 residues. Trimming removed 4 bases from V and 1 base from J, with 7 bases in between. CDR3 sequence: CASSSQWNTEAFF. CDR3 sequence (DNA): TGTGCCAGCAGCTCTCAATGGAACACTGAAGCTTTCTTT.

The rearrangement joins TRBV7-6 to TRBJ2-2; D ambiguous. Trimming left V 5 bases short and J 4 bases short, with 8 bases between. This CDR3 spans 13 amino acids. Germline loops: CDR1 SGHVS, CDR2 FNYEAQ. CDR3 nucleotide sequence: TGTGCCAGCAGCGCGTCCTTCACCGGGGAGCTGTTTTTT. This translates into CASSASFTGELFF.

This clonotype was recorded a few times. The chain joins TRBV18 to TRBJ1-5; TRBD1 matches 7 bases. The CDR3 sequence is 17 residues long. J was trimmed by 0 bases and V by 3 bases; bases with no gene match: 8. CDR1 and CDR2 (germline): KGHSH, LQKENI. The CDR3 bases are TGTGCCAGCTCACCGACAGACAGGGCAAGTAGCAATCAGCCCCAGCATTTT. Protein product: CASSPTDRASSNQPQHF.

This clonotype showed up many times. This chain joins TRBV3-1 and TRBJ2-1; a possible D gene is TRBD1 (6 bases). V lost 0 bases, J lost 4 bases, and 13 bases lay in between. CDR1 is LGHDT and CDR2 is YNNKEL in the germline V gene (reference sequence). This CDR3 spans 16 amino acids. DNA for the CDR3: TGTGCCAGCAGCCAAGAGCTGGACAGACTTTACAATGAGCAGTTCTTC. This translates into CASSQELDRLYNEQFF.

Comments on this clonotype: Relative to the germline gene, one junction end is altered; a read error may explain this. The rearrangement uses TRBV19 and TRBJ2-7; D gene unclear. The CDR3 spans 12 residues. The germline V gene encodes CDR1 LNHDA and CDR2 SQIVND (reference sequence). As DNA, the CDR3 is TGTGCCAGTAGTAACGCGGAAACGGAGTCTTCCTTC. This sequence encodes CASSNAETESSF.